This entry concerns a single TCR beta chain. The sample belongs to a study of beta chain features in type 1 diabetes. The study reverse transcribed the entire isolated RNA, so it sequenced expressed TCRB transcripts. Clones were sequenced by immunoSEQ multiplex PCR, and TCRdb holds only the in-frame ones, with some missing. The sample contains approximately 160,000 clones, roughly 9% of which appear only once. Sequenced material: central memory CD4+ T cells from blood. The clonotype originates from a woman aged 18 to 35 in good health.

The CDR3 bases are TGTGCCATCCCTGGGGTAGCGGGGATGAACACCGGGGAGCTGTTTTTT. It codes for CAIPGVAGMNTGELFF. This chain links TRBV10-3 with TRBJ2-2; 8 bases line up with TRBD2. V trimming: 8 bases; J trimming: 1 base; junction bases outside the gene matches: 9. Germline CDR1 ENHRY, CDR2 SYGVKD. The CDR3 extends over 16 amino acids.